The 13 T cell receptor beta chains given below trace back to one sample, sequenced in a study of blood T cell repertoires in COVID-19. Method: immunoSEQ multiplex PCR; TCRdb's copy keeps in-frame clones and lacks some. The sample includes about 210,000 clones, roughly nine tenths of them seen just once. Sequenced: peripheral blood. Receptors were obtained from a man between 35 and 55 years old with acute or convalescent COVID-19.

CDR3 nucleotides: TGTGCCACCGGGCGGGTTATGAACACTGAAGCTTTCTTT. Translation gives CATGRVMNTEAFF. The gene calls are TRBV12-3 or TRBV12-4 and TRBJ1-1; no definite D call. Trimming took off 10 bases at V and 0 bases at J, with 12 bases between the two ends. The CDR3 spans 13 residues.

The chain is built from TRBV7-6 and TRBJ2-3; 9 nucleotides match TRBD1. There are 14 residues in the CDR3. The junction had 4 bases not matched to a gene; V was cut back by 5 bases and J by 4 bases. Germline assignment: CDR1 SGHVS and CDR2 FNYEAQ. CDR3 sequence: CASSLGTGSDTQYF. For the CDR3, the DNA is TGTGCCAGCAGCCTCGGGACAGGGTCAGATACGCAGTATTTT.

This clone was found once. The J gene is TRBJ2-5, the V gene TRBV13; weak D call: TRBD1 (5 bases). V lost 4 bases and J lost 4, with 10 bases in between. The CDR3 runs 13 residues. Germline lookup yields CDR1 PRHDT and CDR2 FYEKMQ (reference sequence). CDR3 coding DNA: TGTGCCAGCAGCTCCCAGGGCCTAGAGACCCAGTACTTC. Its translation is CASSSQGLETQYF.

The V and J genes are TRBV9 and TRBJ1-6; no firm D call. V gave up 3 bases and J gave up 10 bases, with 14 bases separating them. In germline, CDR1 is SGDLS, CDR2 YYNGEE. The CDR3 is 14 amino acids. The CDR3 sequence: CASSAWEGWSPLHF. The CDR3 bases are TGTGCCAGCAGCGCTTGGGAGGGCTGGTCACCCCTCCACTTT.

The chain carries TRBV29-1 and TRBJ1-1, with TRBD1 identical over 9 bases. There are 12 residues in the CDR3. The trim removed 7 bases at V and 4 bases at J, leaving 4 bases unmatched. CDR1 and CDR2 from the germline V gene are SQVTM and ANQGSEA. The DNA of the CDR3 is TGCAGCGCACAGGGGGCGCCCACTGAAGCTTTCTTT. Translating gives CSAQGAPTEAFF. The variable domain in full, with the rest retrieved from reference TRBV29-1 and TRBJ1-1, is SAVISQKPSRDICQRGTSLTIQCQVDSQVTMMFWYRQQPGQSLTLIATANQGSEATYESGFVIDKFPISRPNLTFSTLTVSNMSPEDSSIYLCSAQGAPTEAFFGQGTRLTVV.

The chain is built from TRBV18 and TRBJ1-5; 8 bases are a match to TRBD1. The CDR3 loop spans 15 amino acids. V shed 5 bases, J shed 3 bases, and the junction held 6 bases outside the gene matches. Germline V gene data show CDR1 as KGHSH and CDR2 as LQKENI. DNA for the CDR3: TGTGCCAGCTCAAGGGCAGGGGGCTCCAATCAGCCCCAGCATTTT. This sequence encodes CASSRAGGSNQPQHF. Filled out from reference TRBV18 and TRBJ1-5, the complete variable domain reads NAGVMQNPRHLVRRRGQEARLRCSPMKGHSHVYWYRQLPEEGLKFMVYLQKENIIDESGMPKERFSAEFPKEGPSILRIQQVVRGDSAAYFCASSRAGGSNQPQHFGDGTRLSIL.

The V and J genes are TRBV7-3 and TRBJ2-1, with 8 nucleotides matching TRBD2. Germline loops: CDR1 SGHTA, CDR2 FQGTGA. The CDR3 covers 18 residues. Trimming took 5 bases from V and 7 from J; bases not matched to a gene: 19. The CDR3 protein is CASSPGGTSGYLGNEQFF. The CDR3 nucleotides read TGTGCCAGCAGCCCAGGAGGCACTAGCGGTTACCTGGGGAATGAGCAGTTCTTC.

The J gene is TRBJ2-2, the V gene TRBV6-6; 10 bases map to TRBD1. Germline trimming cut 7 bases from V and 5 bases from J; bases unmatched to any gene: 4. The germline V gene encodes CDR1 MNHNY and CDR2 SVGAGI (reference sequence). The CDR3 is 14 amino acids. This chain's CDR3 is CASNGGQGTGELFF. In nucleotides, the CDR3 is TGTGCCAGCAACGGGGGACAGGGGACCGGGGAGCTGTTTTTT.

This rearrangement joins TRBV5-4 to TRBJ1-1, with D uncertain. The CDR3 contains 14 residues. The V gene's germline CDR1 is SGHNT and CDR2 YYREEE (reference sequence). The V gene lost 0 bases and the J gene lost 2 bases, with 8 bases spanning the gap. CDR3 sequence reads: CASSLGGINTEAFF. The DNA for the CDR3 is TGTGCCAGCAGCTTGGGAGGGATCAACACTGAAGCTTTCTTT.

CDR3 loop: CASSIKGQGYEQYF. The CDR3 nucleotides are TGTGCCAGCTCCATAAAGGGACAGGGCTACGAGCAGTACTTC. The rearrangement links TRBV6-5 to TRBJ2-7; 9 bases align to TRBD1. There are 14 residues in the CDR3. Trimming at V came to 8 bases and at J to 3 bases, leaving 8 bases not matched to a gene. Germline-derived CDR1 and CDR2 are MNHEY and SVGAGI.

The table lists this clone with a few counts. V is TRBV7-9 and J is TRBJ2-1; the D gene is possibly TRBD1 (6 bases). Trimming took off 6 bases at V and 4 bases at J, with 22 bases between the two ends. Germline V gene sequence: CDR1 SEHNR, CDR2 FQNEAQ (reference sequence). The CDR3 loop spans 17 amino acids. This chain's CDR3 is CASSPVTGNPHYNEQFF. CDR3 sequence (DNA): TGTGCCAGCAGTCCTGTGACAGGTAACCCCCATTACAATGAGCAGTTCTTC.

The chain employs TRBV19 and TRBJ1-1, with a weak D call TRBD1 (5 bases). The CDR3 is 14 residues long. CDR1 and CDR2 from the germline V gene are LNHDA and SQIVND (reference sequence). Trimming removed 5 bases from V and 0 bases from J, with 10 bases in between. The CDR3 is CASSVGQMNTEAFF. Here the CDR3 DNA reads TGTGCCAGTAGTGTGGGGCAGATGAACACTGAAGCTTTCTTT.

The gene calls are TRBV6-5 and TRBJ1-2; the D is unclear. Trimming shortened V by 0 bases and J by 1 base, and 9 bases separated the two germline ends. The CDR3 is made up of 15 amino acids. Germline V gene lookup returns CDR1 MNHEY and CDR2 SVGAGI. The CDR3 DNA is TGTGCCAGCAGTTACTCCGCTAGTTATAACTATGGCTACACCTTC. As protein: CASSYSASYNYGYTF.